This entry lists 3 T cell receptor beta chains sequenced from one sample in a study of blood T cell repertoires in COVID-19. The assay was immunoSEQ multiplex PCR, and TCRdb's table has in-frame clones only and misses some. The table includes around 300,000 clones, roughly 90% detected once. Sequencing input: peripheral blood. All receptors derive from a woman younger than 45 with COVID-19, enrolled during active disease.

The sample holds one count of this clone. The V gene is TRBV6-5, the J gene TRBJ2-1, with TRBD1 matching over 9 bases. CDR3 length equals 15 residues. Germline lookup yields CDR1 MNHEY and CDR2 SVGAGI. Trimming removed 7 bases from V and 9 bases from J; junction bases left unmatched: 13. CDR3 coding DNA: TGTGCCAGCATTAGGGGACAGGGCCTTCTGAGTGAGCAGTTCTTC. As protein: CASIRGQGLLSEQFF.

This chain joins TRBV12-5 and TRBJ2-7; TRBD1 matches 8 bases. CDR1 and CDR2 from the germline V gene are LGHNT and FRNRAP. The CDR3 is made up of 13 amino acids. The V segment lost 5 bases and the J segment 4 bases; nucleotides outside the gene matches: 4. CDR3 in amino acids: CASGSRDRYEQYF. As DNA, the CDR3 is TGTGCTAGTGGTAGCCGGGACAGGTACGAGCAGTACTTC.

As DNA, the CDR3 is TGCGCCAGCAGCTTTACCCAAACGGGGAGCACTGAAGCTTTCTTT. Translated, it gives CASSFTQTGSTEAFF. This chain connects TRBV5-1 to TRBJ1-1; D is ambiguous. The CDR3 loop spans 15 amino acids. V was shortened by 2 bases and J by 4 bases, with 15 bases between the two germline ends. CDR1 and CDR2 from the germline V gene are SGHRS and YFSETQ.